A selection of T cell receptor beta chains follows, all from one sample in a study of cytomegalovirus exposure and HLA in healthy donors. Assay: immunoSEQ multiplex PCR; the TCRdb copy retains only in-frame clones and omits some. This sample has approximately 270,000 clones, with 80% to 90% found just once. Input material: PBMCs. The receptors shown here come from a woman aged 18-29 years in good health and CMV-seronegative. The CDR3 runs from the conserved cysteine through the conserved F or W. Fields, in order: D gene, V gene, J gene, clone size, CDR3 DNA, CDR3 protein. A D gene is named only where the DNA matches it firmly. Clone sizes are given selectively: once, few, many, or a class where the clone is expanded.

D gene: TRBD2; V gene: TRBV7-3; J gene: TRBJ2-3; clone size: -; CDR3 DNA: TGTGCCAGCAGCTCCAGCGGGGGCGGCACAGATACGCAGTATTTT; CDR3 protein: CASSSSGGGTDTQYF
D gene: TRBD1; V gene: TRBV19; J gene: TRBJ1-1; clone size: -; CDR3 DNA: TGTGCCAGTAGTAAGGACAGGACAGGCGAAGCTTTCTTT; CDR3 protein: CASSKDRTGEAFF
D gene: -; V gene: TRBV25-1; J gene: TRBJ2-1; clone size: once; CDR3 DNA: TGTGCCAGCGGGGCTGGAGGGGACTCCTACAATGAGCAGTTCTTC; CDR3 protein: CASGAGGDSYNEQFF
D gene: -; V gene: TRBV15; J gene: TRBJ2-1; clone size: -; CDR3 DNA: TGTGCCACCAGCAGAGATCACGGACTACCGGAGCAGTTCTTC; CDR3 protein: CATSRDHGLPEQFF
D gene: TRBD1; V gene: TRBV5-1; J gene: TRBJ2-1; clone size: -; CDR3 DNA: TGCGCCAGCAGCTCCGGACAGGGCAGCTCCTACAATGAGCAGTTCTTC; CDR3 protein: CASSSGQGSSYNEQFF
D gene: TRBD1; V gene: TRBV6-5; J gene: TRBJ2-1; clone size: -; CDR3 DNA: TGTGCCAGCAGTTGGGACAGGGTATCCAATGAGCAGTTCTTC; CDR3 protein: CASSWDRVSNEQFF
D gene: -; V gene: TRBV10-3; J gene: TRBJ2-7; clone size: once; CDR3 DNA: TGTGCCATCAGTCTACCAAACCACGTCTACGAGCAGTACTTC; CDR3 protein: CAISLPNHVYEQYF
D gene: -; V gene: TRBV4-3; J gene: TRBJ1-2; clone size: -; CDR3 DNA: TGCGCCAGCAGCCAAGATGGGGCAGGGCAAGTGTGGGATGGCTACACCTTC; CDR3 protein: CASSQDGAGQVWDGYTF
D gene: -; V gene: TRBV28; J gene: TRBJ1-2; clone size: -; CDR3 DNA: TGTGCCAGCAGTTTAGGAAGGGGGTATGGCTACACCTTC; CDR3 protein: CASSLGRGYGYTF
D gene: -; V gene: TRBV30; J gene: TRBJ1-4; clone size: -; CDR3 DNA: TGTGCCTGGAAAGAGCGAGGAGGTAATGAAAAACTGTTTTTT; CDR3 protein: CAWKERGGNEKLFF
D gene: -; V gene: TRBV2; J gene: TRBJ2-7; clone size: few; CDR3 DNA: TGTGCCAGCAGTGATTTGGACAAGTCCTACGAGCAGTACTTC; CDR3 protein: CASSDLDKSYEQYF
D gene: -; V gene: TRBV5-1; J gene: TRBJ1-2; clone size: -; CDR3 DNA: TGCGCCAGCAGACAGACCTATGGCTACACCTTC; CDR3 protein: CASRQTYGYTF
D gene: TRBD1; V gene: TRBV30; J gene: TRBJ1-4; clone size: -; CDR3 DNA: TGTGCCTGGAGTCCCCAGGACAGGTTGTTTTTT; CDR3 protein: CAWSPQDRLFF
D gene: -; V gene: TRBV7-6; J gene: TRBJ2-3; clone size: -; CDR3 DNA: TGTGCCAGCAGCCGTAGAGGAGATACGCAGTATTTT; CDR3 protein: CASSRRGDTQYF
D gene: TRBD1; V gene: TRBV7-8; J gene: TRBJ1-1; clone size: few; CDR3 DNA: TGTGCCAGCAGCTATGGACAGGGAAGAACTGAAGCTTTCTTT; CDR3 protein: CASSYGQGRTEAFF
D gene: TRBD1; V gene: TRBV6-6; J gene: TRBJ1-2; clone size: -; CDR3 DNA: TGTGCCAGCATGGGACAGGGGATTAACTATGGCTACACCTTC; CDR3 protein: CASMGQGINYGYTF
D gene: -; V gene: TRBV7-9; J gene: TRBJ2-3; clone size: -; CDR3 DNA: TGTGCCAGCAGCTTAGGGGGTGACTATAACACAGATACGCAGTATTTT; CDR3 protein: CASSLGGDYNTDTQYF
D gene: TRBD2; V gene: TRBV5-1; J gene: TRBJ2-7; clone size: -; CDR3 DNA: TGCGCCAGCAGCTTGGATATTAGCGGGGGCCTTACCTACGAGCAGTACTTC; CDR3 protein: CASSLDISGGLTYEQYF
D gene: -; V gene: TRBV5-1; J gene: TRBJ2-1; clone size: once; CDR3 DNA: TGCGCCAGCAGCCAGCCCACAGGGAAACTTGGTTACAATGAGCAGTTCTTC; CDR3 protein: CASSQPTGKLGYNEQFF
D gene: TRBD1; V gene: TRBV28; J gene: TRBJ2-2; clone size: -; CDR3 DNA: TGTGCCAGCAGCGCTACCCTTGGGACAGACACCGGGGAGCTGTTTTTT; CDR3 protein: CASSATLGTDTGELFF
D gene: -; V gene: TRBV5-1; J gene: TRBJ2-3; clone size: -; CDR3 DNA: TGCGCCAGCACCATACCAGAGGGCACAGATACGCAGTATTTT; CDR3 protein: CASTIPEGTDTQYF
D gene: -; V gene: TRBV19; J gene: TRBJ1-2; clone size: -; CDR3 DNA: TGTGCCAGTAGTTCGTGGGGGGATGGCTACACCTTC; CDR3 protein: CASSSWGDGYTF
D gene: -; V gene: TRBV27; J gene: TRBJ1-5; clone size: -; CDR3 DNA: TGTGCCAGCAGTCCGAGGACAGACCCTATAAGCAATCAGCCCCAGCATTTT; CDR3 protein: CASSPRTDPISNQPQHF
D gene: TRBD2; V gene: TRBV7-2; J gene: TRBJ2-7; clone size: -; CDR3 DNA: TGTGCCAGCAGCTTGATAGCGGGGGGGGCCTACGAGCAGTACTTC; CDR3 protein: CASSLIAGGAYEQYF
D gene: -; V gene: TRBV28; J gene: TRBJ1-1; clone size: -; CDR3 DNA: TGTGCCAGCAGTCCGCCGGAGGTGATGAACACTGAAGCTTTCTTT; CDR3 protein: CASSPPEVMNTEAFF
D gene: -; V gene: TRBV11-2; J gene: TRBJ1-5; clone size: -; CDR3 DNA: TGTGCCAGCAGCTTACAGGATCAGCCCCAGCATTTT; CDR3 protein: CASSLQDQPQHF
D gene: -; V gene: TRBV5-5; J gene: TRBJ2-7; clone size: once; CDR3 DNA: TGTGCCAGCAGTCTCCTTAGGGATCAGGGCAACGAGCAGTACTTC; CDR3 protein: CASSLLRDQGNEQYF
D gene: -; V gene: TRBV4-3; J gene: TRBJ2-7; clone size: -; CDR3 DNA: TGCGCCAGCAGCCAAGCAGTAGCTAGGAGATACGAGCAGTACTTC; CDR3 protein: CASSQAVARRYEQYF
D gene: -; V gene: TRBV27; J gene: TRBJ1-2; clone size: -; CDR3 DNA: TGTGCCAGCAGTCCGGGTAACTCCTATGGCTACACCTTC; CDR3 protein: CASSPGNSYGYTF
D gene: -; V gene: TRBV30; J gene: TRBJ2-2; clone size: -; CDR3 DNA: TGTGCCTGGAGACACAACACCGGGGAGCTGTTTTTT; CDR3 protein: CAWRHNTGELFF
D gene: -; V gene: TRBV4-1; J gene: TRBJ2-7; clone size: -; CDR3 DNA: TGCGCCAGCAGCCTACAAATGGTGGGGGCGAACGAGCAGTACTTC; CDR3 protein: CASSLQMVGANEQYF
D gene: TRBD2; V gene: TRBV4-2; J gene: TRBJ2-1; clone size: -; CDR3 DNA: TGTGCCAGCAGCCAAGAGACTAGCGGGCCCAATGAGCAGTTCTTC; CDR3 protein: CASSQETSGPNEQFF
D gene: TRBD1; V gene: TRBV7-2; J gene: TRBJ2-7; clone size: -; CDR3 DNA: TGTGCCAGCAGCTTAGGGACAGGGTACGAGCAGTACTTC; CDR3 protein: CASSLGTGYEQYF
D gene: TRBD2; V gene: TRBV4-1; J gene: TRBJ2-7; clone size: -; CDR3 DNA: TGCGCCAGCAGCCCCGTCGGGAGACTAGCGGGGGGTTTCTACGAGCAGTACTTC; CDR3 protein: CASSPVGRLAGGFYEQYF
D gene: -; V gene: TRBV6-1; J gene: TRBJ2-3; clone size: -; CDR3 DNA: TGTGCCAGCAGTGAAGCCGCAGATACGCAGTATTTT; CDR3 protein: CASSEAADTQYF
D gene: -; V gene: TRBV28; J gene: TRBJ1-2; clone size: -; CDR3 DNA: TGTGCCAGCAGTTCCACAACGGCACAGGGCTATGGCTACACCTTC; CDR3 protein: CASSSTTAQGYGYTF
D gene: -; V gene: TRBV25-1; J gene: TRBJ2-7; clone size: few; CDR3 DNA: TGTGCCAGCAGTGTGGCAGGGGACCCCTACGAGCAGTACTTC; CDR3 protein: CASSVAGDPYEQYF
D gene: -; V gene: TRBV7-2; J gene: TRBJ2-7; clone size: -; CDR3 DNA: TGTGCCAGCAGCTACTCTCCCCTGATAAGCTGGGAGCAGTACTTC; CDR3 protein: CASSYSPLISWEQYF
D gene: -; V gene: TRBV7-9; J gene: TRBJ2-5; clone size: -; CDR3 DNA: TGTGCCAGCAGCAACAGTGGTGTCCAGCCGTACTTC; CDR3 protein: CASSNSGVQPYF
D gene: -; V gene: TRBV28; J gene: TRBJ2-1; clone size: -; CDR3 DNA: TGTGCCAGCAGTGGCGGGGATCCCTCCTACAATGAGCAGTTCTTC; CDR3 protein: CASSGGDPSYNEQFF
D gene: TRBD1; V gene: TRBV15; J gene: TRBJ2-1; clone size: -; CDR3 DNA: TGTGCCACCAGCAAGGGACAGTACAATGAGCAGTTCTTC; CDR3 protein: CATSKGQYNEQFF
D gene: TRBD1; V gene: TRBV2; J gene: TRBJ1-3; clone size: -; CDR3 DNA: TGTGCCAGCAGTGAACAGGGGGCTGGGGGAAACACCATATATTTT; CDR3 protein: CASSEQGAGGNTIYF
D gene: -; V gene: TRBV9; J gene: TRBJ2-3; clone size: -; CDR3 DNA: TGTGCCAGCAGCGCCCAGGGGTGGGATACGCAGTATTTT; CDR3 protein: CASSAQGWDTQYF
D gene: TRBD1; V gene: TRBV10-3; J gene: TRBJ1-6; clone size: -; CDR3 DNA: TGTGCCATCAGTGGACAGGGCCAAAATAATTCACCCCTCCACTTT; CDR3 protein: CAISGQGQNNSPLHF
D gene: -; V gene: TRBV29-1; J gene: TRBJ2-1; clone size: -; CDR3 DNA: TGCAGCGTTGGCCCCTTGGGAGCAAGCTCCTACAATGAGCAGTTCTTC; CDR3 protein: CSVGPLGASSYNEQFF
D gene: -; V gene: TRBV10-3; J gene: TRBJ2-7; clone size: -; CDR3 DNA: TGTGCCATCAGTGATGGGCCCTCCTCCTACGAGCAGTACTTC; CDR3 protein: CAISDGPSSYEQYF
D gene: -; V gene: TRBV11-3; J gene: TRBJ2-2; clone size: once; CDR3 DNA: -; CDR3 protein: CASSLDFGAGELFF
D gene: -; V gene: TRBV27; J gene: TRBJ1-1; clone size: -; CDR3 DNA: TGTGCCAGCAGTTTATCCTTAAACACTGAAGCTTTCTTT; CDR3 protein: CASSLSLNTEAFF